Following are 13 T cell receptor beta chains from one sample sequenced in a study of beta chain features in type 1 diabetes. Their target antigens are unknown. Study-wide findings and caveats: Patients with Type 1 diabetes showed moderately but significantly shorter TCRB CDR3s in all four CD4+ subsets.

Every isolated RNA sample was fully reverse transcribed, so sequencing captured expressed TCRB transcripts. Assay: immunoSEQ multiplex PCR; the TCRdb copy retains only in-frame clones and omits some. The sample has 40,000 to 50,000 clones, 66% seen once; the top ten hold more than 1.5%. The sample comprised Tregs from blood. The receptor source for this set is a man between 25 and 39 years old with type 1 diabetes. Some clones in this sample may be carry-over from other donors' samples.

This chain links TRBV2 with TRBJ2-3, with 7 bases that match TRBD2. Germline V CDR1 and CDR2: SNHLY, FYNNEI. Germline trimming cut 7 bases from V and 0 bases from J; bases unmatched to any gene: 4. The CDR3 loop spans 14 amino acids. CDR3 nucleotides: TGTGCCAGCACAGCGGGGTTTAGCACAGATACGCAGTATTTT. This codes for CASTAGFSTDTQYF.

This clone was picked up a small number of times. The chain uses TRBV2 and TRBJ2-1; D is unclear. V lost 8 bases to trimming and J lost 0 bases, with 5 bases between them. The germline V gene encodes CDR1 SNHLY and CDR2 FYNNEI. The CDR3 has 12 amino acids. The CDR3 DNA sequence: TGTGCCAGCGAGGACTCCTACAATGAGCAGTTCTTC. Translating it yields CASEDSYNEQFF.

The rearrangement joins TRBV9 to TRBJ1-2; a weak D match, TRBD1 (5 bases). Germline lookup yields CDR1 SGDLS and CDR2 YYNGEE. V lost 0 bases, J lost 3 bases, and 9 bases lay in between. This CDR3 is built from 14 residues. DNA for the CDR3: TGTGCCAGCAGCGTAGACAGGTCCGACTATGGCTACACCTTC. Protein: CASSVDRSDYGYTF.

The table lists this clone with a count of one. The genes are TRBV2 and TRBJ2-3; D is possibly TRBD1 (5 bases). V was pared by 8 bases and J by 2 bases, with 14 bases between. Germline V lookup: CDR1 SNHLY, CDR2 FYNNEI. This CDR3 is built from 14 residues. The CDR3 coding sequence is TGTGCCAGCGGCCGACAGACTTCCACAGATACGCAGTATTTT. It specifies CASGRQTSTDTQYF.

The chain joins TRBV9 to TRBJ1-1, with 8 positions matching TRBD1. CDR3 length: 14 residues. The germline V gene has CDR1 SGDLS and CDR2 YYNGEE. V shed 3 bases, J shed 3 bases, and the junction held 4 bases outside the gene matches. The CDR3 sequence: CASSAGGRDTEAFF. As DNA, the CDR3 is TGTGCCAGCAGCGCAGGGGGCCGAGACACTGAAGCTTTCTTT.

The chain joins TRBV4-3 to TRBJ2-1; TRBD2 agrees at 10 bases. V lost 4 bases to trimming and J lost 3 bases; unmatched junction nucleotides: 3. The V gene's germline CDR1 is LGHNA and CDR2 YSLEER. This CDR3 is 15 amino acids long. CDR3 sequence reads: CASSPASGGYNEQFF. The CDR3 coding sequence is TGCGCCAGCAGCCCAGCTAGCGGGGGCTACAATGAGCAGTTCTTC.

The rearrangement links TRBV7-3 to TRBJ2-2, with D perhaps TRBD2 (5 bases). The CDR3 loop spans 16 amino acids. V was cut by 5 bases and J by 4 bases, with 17 bases left in between. Germline-derived CDR1 and CDR2 are SGHTA and FQGTGA. CDR3 protein: CASSPTSVAGTGELFF. CDR3 sequence (DNA): TGTGCCAGCAGCCCGACGAGTGTGGCGGGCACCGGGGAGCTGTTTTTT.

The chain combines TRBV30 with TRBJ2-7; possibly TRBD1 for D (5 bases). The CDR3 loop spans 15 amino acids. Germline CDR1 GTSNPN, CDR2 SVGIG (reference sequence). V was shortened by 0 bases and J by 3 bases, with 15 bases between the two germline ends. The CDR3 nucleotides are TGTGCCTGGAGTGTGTGGGGCAGGATGATCTACGAGCAGTACTTC. Its protein product is CAWSVWGRMIYEQYF.

The chain carries TRBV5-1 and TRBJ2-3, with D tentatively TRBD2 (5 bases). The V gene lost 4 bases and the J gene lost 0 bases, with 12 bases spanning the gap. Per germline, CDR1 SGHRS and CDR2 YFSETQ. The CDR3 runs 15 residues. The CDR3 DNA sequence: TGCGCCAGCAGCGTTACGGGGAGAAGCACAGATACGCAGTATTTT. Translating gives CASSVTGRSTDTQYF.

The chain joins TRBV6-1 to TRBJ2-2; TRBD1 is a possible D gene (6 bases). Germline values: CDR1 MNHNS, CDR2 SASEGT. The CDR3 covers 14 residues. Trimming took off 6 bases at V and 6 bases at J, with 14 bases between the two ends. This CDR3 reads CASRAPGVPGELFF. In DNA form, the CDR3 reads TGTGCCAGCAGGGCCCCAGGGGTTCCCGGGGAGCTGTTTTTT.

The chain combines TRBV5-4 with TRBJ2-7, with a weak D call TRBD1 (5 bases). Trimming removed 4 bases at V and 2 bases at J, with 13 bases between. CDR1 is SGHNT and CDR2 is YYREEE in the germline V gene (reference sequence). The CDR3 has 14 residues. In nucleotides, the CDR3 is TGTGCCAGCAGCCAAGGACAAAATCCCTACGAGCAGTACTTC. Protein product: CASSQGQNPYEQYF.

CDR3: CASNSAGTGSYEQYF. CDR3 nucleotides: TGTGCCAGCAACTCGGCGGGGACAGGGTCCTACGAGCAGTACTTC. The chain is built from TRBV7-9 and TRBJ2-7; 9 nucleotides match TRBD1. Germline CDR1 is SEHNR and CDR2 is FQNEAQ (reference sequence). The CDR3 extends over 15 amino acids. J lost 1 base, V lost 7 bases, and 8 bases had no gene match.

The gene calls are TRBV7-3 and TRBJ2-2; D may be TRBD1 (5 bases). Germline V gene data show CDR1 as SGHTA and CDR2 as FQGTGA. The CDR3 sequence is 12 residues long. V was trimmed by 3 bases and J by 7 bases, leaving 6 bases between them. CDR3 protein: CASSLGRGELFF. CDR3 nucleotides: TGTGCCAGCAGCTTGGGGCGCGGGGAGCTGTTTTTT.